This T cell receptor beta chain was obtained from a study of T cells in Graves' hyperthyroidism and ophthalmopathy. Regions amplified from RNA transcripts were the TCR beta CDR3 regions. In the first-round RT-PCR of the TCR CDR3, the HTBI primer set was used. TCRdb independently ran MiXCR on the multiplex PCR reads; one entry per CDR3 protein. The sample lists over 450,000 distinct CDR3 sequences; around an eighth were seen once. The sequenced sample was blood. This receptor was obtained from a woman under 30 with Graves' hyperthyroidism.

The CDR3 DNA sequence: TGCGCCAGCAGCTTGTGGGCGGGACCCGGAGGCGGGGAGCTGTTTTTT. Residues: CASSLWAGPGGGELFF. The J gene is TRBJ2-2, the V gene TRBV5-1; perhaps TRBD2 as D (6 bases). With 1 base removed from V and 7 bases from J, the gap between germline ends came to 17 bases. Per the germline V gene, CDR1 is SGHRS and CDR2 is YFSETQ. The CDR3 extends over 16 amino acids.